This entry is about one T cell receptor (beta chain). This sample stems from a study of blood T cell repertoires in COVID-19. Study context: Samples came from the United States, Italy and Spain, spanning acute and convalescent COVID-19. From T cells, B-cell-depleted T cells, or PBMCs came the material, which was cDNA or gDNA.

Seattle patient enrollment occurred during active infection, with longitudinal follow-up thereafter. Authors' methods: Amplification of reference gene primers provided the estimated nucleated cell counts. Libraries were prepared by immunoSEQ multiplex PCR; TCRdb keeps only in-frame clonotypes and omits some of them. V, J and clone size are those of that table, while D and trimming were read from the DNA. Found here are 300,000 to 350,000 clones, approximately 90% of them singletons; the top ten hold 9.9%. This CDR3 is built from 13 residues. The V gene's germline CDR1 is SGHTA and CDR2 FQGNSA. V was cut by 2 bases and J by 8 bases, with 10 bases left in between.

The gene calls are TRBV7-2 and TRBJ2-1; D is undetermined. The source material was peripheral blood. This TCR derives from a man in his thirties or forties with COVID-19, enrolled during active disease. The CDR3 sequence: CASSLSSSDEQFF. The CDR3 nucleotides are TGTGCCAGCAGCTTATCCAGCAGCGATGAGCAGTTCTTC.